The rows below give T cell receptor beta chains drawn from one sample of a study of T cell repertoires in cytomegalovirus infection. TCRdb used MiXCR to reprocess the reads, holding one entry per CDR3 protein. The sample yields 300,000 to 400,000 distinct CDR3 sequences, 15% to 20% seen once. Sequencing was performed on PBMCs. The receptor set was obtained from a human donor in good health (CMV status not recorded). Some clones in this sample may be carry-over from other donors' samples. Each CDR3 is given with its conserved first and last residue. The D gene is left open where the match is weak. Some rows have no size entry. The others give once, few or many, or a class for an expanded clone.

d_call	v_call	clone_size	j_call	cdr3_aa	cdr3_nt
TRBD1	TRBV7-2	many	TRBJ1-5	CASSLQTGQNQPQHF	TGTGCCAGCAGCTTACAGACAGGGCAGAATCAGCCCCAGCATTTT
TRBD2	TRBV20-1	few	TRBJ2-7	CSAWTSGGPPEQYF	TGCAGTGCCTGGACTAGCGGGGGGCCACCGGAGCAGTACTTC
.	TRBV7-6	.	TRBJ2-1	CASSLLGTEQFF	TGTGCCAGCAGCTTATTGGGAACCGAGCAGTTCTTC
.	TRBV20-1	few	TRBJ1-1	CSAWGGTEAFF	TGCAGTGCCTGGGGGGGCACTGAAGCTTTCTTT
.	TRBV12-3/TRBV12-4	many	TRBJ1-1	CASSLTMGTEAFF	TGTGCCAGCAGTTTAACTATGGGCACTGAAGCTTTCTTT
.	TRBV7-7	many	TRBJ2-5	CASSFRDSAQETQYF	TGTGCCAGCAGCTTTAGGGACTCCGCCCAGGAGACCCAGTACTTC
TRBD2	TRBV6-6	once	TRBJ2-3	CASSSPGTKTDTQYF	TGTGCCAGCAGTTCCCCCGGGACTAAAACAGATACGCAGTATTTT
TRBD2	TRBV6-5	many	TRBJ2-1	CASTPRGGPYNEQFF	TGTGCCAGCACCCCCCGGGGGGGGCCCTACAATGAGCAGTTCTTC
.	TRBV11-2	many	TRBJ1-1	CASSLDSQMNTEAFF	TGTGCCAGCAGCTTAGACAGCCAGATGAACACTGAAGCTTTCTTT
.	TRBV20-1	few	TRBJ2-7	CSARKPDSAGEQYF	TGCAGTGCTAGAAAACCTGACTCAGCGGGCGAGCAGTACTTC
.	TRBV7-9	many	TRBJ2-1	CASSLVDNEQFF	TGTGCCAGCAGCTTAGTCGATAATGAGCAGTTCTTC
TRBD1	TRBV7-9	.	TRBJ1-6	CASSLDRGHSPLHF	TGTGCCAGCAGCCTCGACAGGGGGCATTCACCCCTCCACTTT
.	TRBV7-9	many	TRBJ2-1	CASSFSNFNEQFF	TGTGCCAGCAGCTTCTCAAATTTCAATGAGCAGTTCTTC
TRBD2	TRBV19	.	TRBJ2-1	CASSIDPLAGVIEQFF	TGTGCCAGTAGTATAGATCCCCTAGCGGGGGTGATTGAGCAGTTCTTC
TRBD2	TRBV5-4	.	TRBJ2-3	CASSFLLAGGPLTDTQYF	TGTGCCAGCAGCTTTCTGCTAGCGGGAGGGCCACTGACAGATACGCAGTATTTT
.	TRBV30	few	TRBJ2-3	CAWIKKGTDTQYF	TGTGCCTGGATAAAAAAGGGCACAGATACGCAGTATTTT
.	TRBV12-3/TRBV12-4	.	TRBJ2-2	CASILKENTGELFF	TGTGCCAGCATCTTGAAGGAAAACACCGGGGAGCTGTTTTTT
.	TRBV7-2	many	TRBJ2-1	CASSSDIFYNEQFF	TGTGCCAGCAGCTCGGACATTTTCTACAATGAGCAGTTCTTC
.	TRBV7-2	few	TRBJ1-2	CASSPGSPSDYGYTF	TGTGCCAGCAGCCCCGGGTCTCCGTCGGACTATGGCTACACCTTC
.	TRBV15	few	TRBJ1-1	CATSRALNTEAFF	TGTGCCACCAGCAGGGCCCTGAACACTGAAGCTTTCTTT
TRBD1	TRBV19	.	TRBJ2-2	CASSRTGRTGELFF	TGTGCCAGTAGCCGGACAGGGAGAACCGGGGAGCTGTTTTTT
TRBD1	TRBV6-2/TRBV6-3	many	TRBJ1-5	CASSYDRDRGLSNQPQHF	TGTGCCAGCAGTTACGACCGGGACAGGGGGCTGAGCAATCAGCCCCAGCATTTT
.	TRBV6-1	many	TRBJ2-2	CASSEHQADTGELFF	TGTGCCAGCAGTGAACACCAAGCGGACACCGGGGAGCTGTTTTTT